This TCR beta chain was profiled in a study of blood T cell repertoires in COVID-19. The overall study: T cells, B-cell-depleted T cells, or PBMCs supplied cDNA or gDNA.

The CDR3 has 14 amino acids. The germline CDR1 and CDR2 sequences are SGDLS and YYNGEE. V gave up 0 bases and J gave up 0 bases, with 7 bases separating them. Assay: immunoSEQ multiplex PCR; the TCRdb copy retains only in-frame clones and omits some. The sample records about 330,000 clones, 92% being singletons. The chain employs TRBV9 and TRBJ2-7; tentatively, D is TRBD2 (5 bases). Material for sequencing was PBMCs or T cells enriched from blood (not recorded which). The sequence came from a woman in her 30s who had recovered from COVID-19. CDR3 amino acids: CASSVGEFSYEQYF. The CDR3 DNA follows: TGTGCCAGCAGCGTAGGGGAGTTCTCCTACGAGCAGTACTTC.